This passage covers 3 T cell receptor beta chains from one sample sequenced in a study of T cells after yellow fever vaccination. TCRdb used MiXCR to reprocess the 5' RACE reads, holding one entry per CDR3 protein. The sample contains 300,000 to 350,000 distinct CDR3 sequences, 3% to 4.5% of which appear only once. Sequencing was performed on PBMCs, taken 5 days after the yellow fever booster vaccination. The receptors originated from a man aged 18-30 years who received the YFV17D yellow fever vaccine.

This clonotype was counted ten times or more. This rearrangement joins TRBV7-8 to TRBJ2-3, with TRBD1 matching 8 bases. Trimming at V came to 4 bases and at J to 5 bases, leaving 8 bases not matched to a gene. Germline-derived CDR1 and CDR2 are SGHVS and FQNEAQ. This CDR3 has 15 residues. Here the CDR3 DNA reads TGTGCCAGCAGCTCCCCGGGACAGGACGAAGATACGCAGTATTTT. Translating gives CASSSPGQDEDTQYF.

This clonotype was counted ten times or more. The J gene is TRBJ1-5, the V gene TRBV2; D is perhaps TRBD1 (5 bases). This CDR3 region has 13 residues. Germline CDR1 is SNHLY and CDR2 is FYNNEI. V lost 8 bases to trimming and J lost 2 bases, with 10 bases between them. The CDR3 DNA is TGTGCCAGCGGGACTGAGGGCAATCAGCCCCAGCATTTT. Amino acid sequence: CASGTEGNQPQHF.

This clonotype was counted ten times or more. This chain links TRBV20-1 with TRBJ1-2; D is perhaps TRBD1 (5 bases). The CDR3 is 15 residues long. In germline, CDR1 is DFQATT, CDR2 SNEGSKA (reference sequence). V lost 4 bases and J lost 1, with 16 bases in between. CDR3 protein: CSATFGPGLNYGYTF. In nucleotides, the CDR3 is TGCAGTGCTACGTTTGGTCCAGGGCTTAACTATGGCTACACCTTC.